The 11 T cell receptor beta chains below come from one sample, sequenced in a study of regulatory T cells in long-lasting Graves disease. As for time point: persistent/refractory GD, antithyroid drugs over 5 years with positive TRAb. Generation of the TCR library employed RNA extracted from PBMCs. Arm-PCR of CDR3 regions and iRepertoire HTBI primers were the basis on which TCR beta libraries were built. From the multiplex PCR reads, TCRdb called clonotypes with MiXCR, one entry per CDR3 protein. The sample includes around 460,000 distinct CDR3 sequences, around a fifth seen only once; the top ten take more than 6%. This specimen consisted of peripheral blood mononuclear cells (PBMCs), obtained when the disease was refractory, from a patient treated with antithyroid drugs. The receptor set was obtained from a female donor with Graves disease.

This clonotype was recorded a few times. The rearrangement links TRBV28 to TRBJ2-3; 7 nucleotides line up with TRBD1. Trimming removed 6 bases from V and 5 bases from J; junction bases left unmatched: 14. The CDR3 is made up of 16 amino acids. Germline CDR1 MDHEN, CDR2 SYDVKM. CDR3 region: CASSLLLTGYRDTQYF. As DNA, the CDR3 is TGTGCCAGCAGCTTACTGCTGACAGGGTATAGAGATACGCAGTATTTT.

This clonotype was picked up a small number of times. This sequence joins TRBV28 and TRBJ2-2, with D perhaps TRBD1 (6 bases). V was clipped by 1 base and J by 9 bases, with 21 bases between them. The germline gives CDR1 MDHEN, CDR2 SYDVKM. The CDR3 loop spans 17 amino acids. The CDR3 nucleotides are TGTGCCAGCAGTTTATCAACTCAGGGGCCCCCGTTCCGGGAGCTGTTTTTT. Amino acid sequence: CASSLSTQGPPFRELFF.

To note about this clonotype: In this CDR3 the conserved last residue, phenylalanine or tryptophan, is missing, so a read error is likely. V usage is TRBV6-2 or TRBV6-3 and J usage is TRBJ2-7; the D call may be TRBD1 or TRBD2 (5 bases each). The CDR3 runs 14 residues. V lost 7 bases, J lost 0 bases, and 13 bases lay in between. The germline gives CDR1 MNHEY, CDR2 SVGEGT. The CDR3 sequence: CASTWGTVSYEQYL. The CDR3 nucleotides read TGTGCCAGCACTTGGGGGACCGTCTCCTACGAGCAGTACCTC.

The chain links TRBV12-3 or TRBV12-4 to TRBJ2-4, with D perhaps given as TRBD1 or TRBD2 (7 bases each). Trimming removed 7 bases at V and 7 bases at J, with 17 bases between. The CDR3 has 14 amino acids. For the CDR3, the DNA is TGTGCCAGCAACCAGGGGGGGGCCGTGAACATTCAGTACTTC. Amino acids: CASNQGGAVNIQYF.

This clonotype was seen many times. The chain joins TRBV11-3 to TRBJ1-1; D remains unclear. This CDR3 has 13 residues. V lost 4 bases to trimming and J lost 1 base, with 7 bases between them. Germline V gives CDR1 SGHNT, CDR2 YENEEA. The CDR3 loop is CASSSNQNTEAFF. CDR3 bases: TGTGCCAGCAGCTCCAATCAGAACACTGAAGCTTTCTTT.

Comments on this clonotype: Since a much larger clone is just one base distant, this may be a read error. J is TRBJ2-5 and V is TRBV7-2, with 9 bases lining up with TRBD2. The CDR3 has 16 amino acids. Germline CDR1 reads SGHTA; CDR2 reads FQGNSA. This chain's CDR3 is CVSSWGLAGDGETQYF. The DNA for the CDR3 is TGTGTCAGCAGCTGGGGGTTAGCGGGAGATGGGGAGACCCAGTACTTC.

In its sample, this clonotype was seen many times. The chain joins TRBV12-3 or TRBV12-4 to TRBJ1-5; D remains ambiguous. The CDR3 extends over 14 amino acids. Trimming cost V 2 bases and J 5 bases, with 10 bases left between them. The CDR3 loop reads CASSLWQEHQPQHF. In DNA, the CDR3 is TGTGCCAGCAGTTTATGGCAGGAGCATCAGCCCCAGCATTTT.

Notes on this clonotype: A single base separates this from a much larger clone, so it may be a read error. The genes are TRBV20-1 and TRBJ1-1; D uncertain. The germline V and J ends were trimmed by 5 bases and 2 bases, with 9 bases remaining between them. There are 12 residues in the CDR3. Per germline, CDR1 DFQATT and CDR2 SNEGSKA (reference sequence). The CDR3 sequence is CSAGTANTEAFF. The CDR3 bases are TGCAGTGCTGGAACAGCTAACACTGAAGCTTTCTTT.

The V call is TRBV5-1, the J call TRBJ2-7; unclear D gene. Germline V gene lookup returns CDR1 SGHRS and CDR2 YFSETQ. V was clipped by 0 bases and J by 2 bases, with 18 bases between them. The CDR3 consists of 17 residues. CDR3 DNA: TGCGCCAGCAGCTTGGGGGCAGCTTCTTCACCTCCCTACGAGCAGTACTTC. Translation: CASSLGAASSPPYEQYF.

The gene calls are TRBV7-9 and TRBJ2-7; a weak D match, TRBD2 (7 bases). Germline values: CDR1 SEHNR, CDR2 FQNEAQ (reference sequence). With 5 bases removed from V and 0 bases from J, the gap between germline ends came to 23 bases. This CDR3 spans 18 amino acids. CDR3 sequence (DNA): TGTGCCAGCAGCCCAAGGGCGGGGGACACTTTTTCCTCCTACGAGCAGTACTTC. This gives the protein CASSPRAGDTFSSYEQYF. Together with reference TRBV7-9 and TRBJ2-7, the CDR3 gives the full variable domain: DTGVSQNPRHKITKRGQNVTFRCDPISEHNRLYWYRQTLGQGPEFLTYFQNEAQLEKSRLLSDRFSAERPKGSFSTLEIQRTEQGDSAMYLCASSPRAGDTFSSYEQYFGPGTRLTVT.

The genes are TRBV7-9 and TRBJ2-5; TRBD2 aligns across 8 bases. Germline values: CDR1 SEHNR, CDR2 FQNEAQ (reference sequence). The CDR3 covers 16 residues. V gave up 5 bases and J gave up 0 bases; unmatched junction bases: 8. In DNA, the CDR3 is TGTGCCAGCAGCCAAGATGTAGCGGGAAACCAAGAGACCCAGTACTTC. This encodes CASSQDVAGNQETQYF.